Presented here are 22 T cell receptor beta chains from one specimen sequenced in a study of cytomegalovirus exposure and HLA in healthy donors. The PCR ran on 60 Vbeta and 13 Jbeta primers. TCRdb keeps only in-frame clones here, not all; method: immunoSEQ multiplex PCR. The sample lists some 170,000 clones, roughly 79% seen once, with about 1.3% in the top ten. Sequencing input: PBMCs. The receptors were gathered from a woman between 45 and 60 years old in good health and CMV-seronegative.

The rearrangement links TRBV7-2 to TRBJ2-1, with D maybe TRBD1 (5 bases). V gave up 5 bases and J gave up 14 bases, with 16 bases separating them. There are 12 residues in the CDR3. Germline V CDR1 and CDR2: SGHTA, FQGNSA. CDR3 bases: TGTGCCAGCAGCCCACAGGTATATTGGAAGTTCTTC. Amino acids: CASSPQVYWKFF.

This clone was seen only once. In DNA, the CDR3 is TGTGCCACCACAAGAAGTGGCGGGGAGCTGTTTTTT. It encodes CATTRSGGELFF. The chain carries TRBV2 and TRBJ2-2, with D hard to call. Trimming took 10 bases from V and 7 from J, leaving 13 bases between them. The CDR3 contains 12 residues. From germline, CDR1 is SNHLY and CDR2 FYNNEI.

The chain combines TRBV5-1 with TRBJ1-6, with 9 positions matching TRBD1. In germline, CDR1 is SGHRS, CDR2 YFSETQ. Trimming at V came to 0 bases and at J to 6 bases, leaving 1 base not matched to a gene. This CDR3 spans 15 amino acids. The CDR3 DNA sequence: TGCGCCAGCAGCTTGGGGACAGGGGCTAATTCACCCCTCCACTTT. Its translation is CASSLGTGANSPLHF. Full variable domain (rest looked up from reference TRBV5-1 and TRBJ1-6): KAGVTQTPRYLIKTRGQQVTLSCSPISGHRSVSWYQQTPGQGLQFLFEYFSETQRNKGNFPGRFSGRQFSNSRSEMNVSTLELGDSALYLCASSLGTGANSPLHFGNGTRLTVT.

The chain combines TRBV10-1 with TRBJ2-5, with D perhaps matching TRBD2 (5 bases). TRBJ2-7 matches the DNA end more closely, so the J call is doubtful. Germline CDR1 WNHNN, CDR2 SYGVQD (reference sequence). CDR3 length: 15 amino acids. In nucleotides, the CDR3 is TGCGCCAGCAGTGAGTCGGAACTAGACCCTTACGAGCAGTACTTC. Its protein is CASSESELDPYEQYF.

This chain uses TRBV10-3 with TRBJ2-1, with TRBD2 matching over 16 bases. Trimming cost V 5 bases and J 4 bases; bases outside gene matches: 5. The germline CDR1 and CDR2 sequences are ENHRY and SYGVKD. The CDR3 runs 17 residues. Here the CDR3 reads CAISPGTSGGGYNEQFF. CDR3 nucleotide sequence: TGTGCCATCAGTCCCGGGACTAGCGGGGGGGGTTACAATGAGCAGTTCTTC.

The V gene is TRBV7-2, the J gene TRBJ1-5, with TRBD1 as a possible D gene (5 bases). CDR3 length: 13 amino acids. V was trimmed by 1 base and J by 6 bases, leaving 7 bases between them. From germline, CDR1 is SGHTA and CDR2 FQGNSA. The CDR3 sequence is CASSLGGVQPQHF. The DNA for the CDR3 is TGTGCCAGCAGCTTAGGGGGGGTTCAGCCCCAGCATTTT.

The J gene is TRBJ1-5, the V gene TRBV27; 8 bases are a match to TRBD1. The CDR3 consists of 14 residues. The junction had 6 bases not matched to a gene; V was cut back by 8 bases and J by 3 bases. Germline CDR1 MNHEY, CDR2 SMNVEV (reference sequence). The CDR3 nucleotides are TGTGCCAGCGCCAGGGGGCCTAACAATCAGCCCCAGCATTTT. Translation: CASARGPNNQPQHF.

This clone was seen only once. The chain links TRBV19 to TRBJ2-1, with TRBD2 matching 12 bases. Germline values: CDR1 LNHDA, CDR2 SQIVND (reference sequence). The CDR3 totals 17 residues. The trim removed 5 bases at V and 0 bases at J, leaving 5 bases unmatched. CDR3 DNA sequence: TGTGCCAGTAGTCTCGGACTAGCGGGAAGCTCCTACAATGAGCAGTTCTTC. Translation: CASSLGLAGSSYNEQFF.

This clone was detected a few times. The chain couples TRBV5-4 to TRBJ2-1; D may be TRBD2 (6 bases). The CDR3 runs 16 residues. Looked up from germline, CDR1 is SGHNT and CDR2 is YYREEE (reference sequence). The V and J ends lost 0 bases and 0 bases respectively, with 10 bases between them. The CDR3 nucleotides read TGTGCCAGCAGCTTGGTTATCGGGAGCTCCTACAATGAGCAGTTCTTC. Translating it yields CASSLVIGSSYNEQFF.

J is TRBJ2-2 and V is TRBV7-9; D uncertain. CDR1 is SEHNR and CDR2 is FQNEAQ in the germline V gene (reference sequence). The V end was cut by 7 bases, the J end by 4 bases, with 16 bases between. This CDR3 is 15 amino acids long. Written as DNA, the CDR3 is TGTGCCAGCACTCATCAAGTCCCGCGCACCGGGGAGCTGTTTTTT. The encoded protein is CASTHQVPRTGELFF.

The chain joins TRBV6-1 to TRBJ1-2; no reliable D call. Between the trimmed V and J ends, which lost 0 bases and 4 bases, there was a span of 9 bases. The CDR3 runs to 14 residues. Germline V CDR1 and CDR2: MNHNS, SASEGT. CDR3 DNA sequence: TGTGCCAGCAGTGAAGCGTGGGGAGCCTATGGCTACACCTTC. It translates to CASSEAWGAYGYTF.

The genes are TRBV11-3 and TRBJ2-7; TRBD1 matches at 8 bases. V was clipped by 5 bases and J by 3 bases; unmatched bases: 3. This CDR3 has 13 amino acids. Germline CDR1 and CDR2: SGHNT and YENEEA. This CDR3 reads CASSHDRGYEQYF. The CDR3 DNA is TGTGCCAGCAGCCACGACAGGGGCTACGAGCAGTACTTC.

V is TRBV4-3 and J is TRBJ1-2; unclear D gene. This CDR3 spans 19 amino acids. CDR1 is LGHNA, CDR2 YSLEER, per germline. Trimming took 4 bases from V and 8 from J, leaving 32 bases between them. CDR3 nucleotide sequence: TGCGCCAGCAGCCTCAAGATGAAGGCCGGAGAGGATGAGGTGAGGGGCTACACCTTC. This translates into CASSLKMKAGEDEVRGYTF.

This sequence joins TRBV28 and TRBJ1-2; perhaps TRBD1 as D (5 bases). CDR1 is MDHEN and CDR2 is SYDVKM in the germline V gene. V gave up 6 bases and J gave up 2 bases, with 13 bases separating them. The CDR3 is made up of 14 amino acids. The CDR3 spells CASRPRQLNYGYTF. DNA of the CDR3: TGTGCCAGCAGACCCCGACAGCTGAACTATGGCTACACCTTC.

The chain links TRBV5-1 to TRBJ1-3; the D is unclear. The length of the CDR3 is 15 residues. Germline V gene data show CDR1 as SGHRS and CDR2 as YFSETQ. V lost 2 bases and J lost 1, with 10 bases in between. The CDR3, as DNA: TGCGCCAGCAGCTTACGGGGTGAATCTGGAAACACCATATATTTT. Amino acids: CASSLRGESGNTIYF. The variable domain in full, with the rest retrieved from reference TRBV5-1 and TRBJ1-3, is KAGVTQTPRYLIKTRGQQVTLSCSPISGHRSVSWYQQTPGQGLQFLFEYFSETQRNKGNFPGRFSGRQFSNSRSEMNVSTLELGDSALYLCASSLRGESGNTIYFGEGSWLTVV.

This clone has a single count. J is TRBJ2-7 and V is TRBV28; 9 positions match TRBD2. The V gene end was trimmed by 2 bases and the J gene end by 8 bases; junction bases not matched to a gene: 10. This CDR3 spans 15 amino acids. Germline loops: CDR1 MDHEN, CDR2 SYDVKM. CDR3 sequence reads: CASSLRASGAPQQYF. In nucleotides, the CDR3 is TGTGCCAGCAGTTTAAGGGCTAGCGGGGCGCCGCAGCAGTACTTC.

V is TRBV14 and J is TRBJ2-3, with 11 bases that match TRBD2. V shed 1 base and J 5 bases; nucleotides not matched to a gene: 5. Germline V gene sequence: CDR1 SGHDN, CDR2 FVKESK. This CDR3 has 16 amino acids. This CDR3 reads CASSQVSGGAIDTQYF. The DNA of the CDR3 is TGTGCCAGCAGCCAAGTTAGCGGGGGGGCCATAGATACGCAGTATTTT.

A single count supports this clone. The chain links TRBV21-1 to TRBJ2-2; the table's TRBD2 call for D was not verified on the DNA. TRBV21-1 is termed a pseudogene. The CDR3 is 19 residues long. CDR3 DNA: TGTGCCAGCAGCCCGCGGCAGGGGGGTCTAGCGGGAGGCGCCGGGGAGCTGTTTTTT. Residues: CASSPRQGGLAGGAGELFF.

The CDR3 sequence: CASSGRGTGFTEAFF. The CDR3 nucleotides read TGTGCCAGCAGTGGTCGCGGGACAGGGTTCACTGAAGCTTTCTTT. This sequence joins TRBV2 and TRBJ1-1; 9 positions agree with TRBD1. J lost 4 bases, V lost 4 bases, and 7 bases had no gene match. The CDR3 contains 15 residues. Looked up from germline, CDR1 is SNHLY and CDR2 is FYNNEI.

The V and J genes are TRBV15 and TRBJ1-1; no clear D. V lost 8 bases, J lost 0 bases, and 16 bases lay in between. CDR3 length: 15 amino acids. Per the germline V gene, CDR1 is LNHNV and CDR2 is YYDKDF (reference sequence). The CDR3 sequence: CATGRSATVNTEAFF. The DNA for the CDR3 is TGTGCCACCGGGAGGTCGGCGACTGTGAACACTGAAGCTTTCTTT.

This chain connects TRBV5-1 to TRBJ2-1; 8 nucleotides line up with TRBD2. The V gene's germline CDR1 is SGHRS and CDR2 YFSETQ. This CDR3 comprises 17 residues. Trimming at V came to 0 bases and at J to 0 bases, leaving 5 bases not matched to a gene. CDR3 nucleotide sequence: TGCGCCAGCAGCTTGGGCCTAGCGGGCAGCTCCTACAATGAGCAGTTCTTC. Protein sequence: CASSLGLAGSSYNEQFF. The variable domain in full, completed from reference TRBV5-1 and TRBJ2-1, reads KAGVTQTPRYLIKTRGQQVTLSCSPISGHRSVSWYQQTPGQGLQFLFEYFSETQRNKGNFPGRFSGRQFSNSRSEMNVSTLELGDSALYLCASSLGLAGSSYNEQFFGPGTRLTVL.

Regarding this clone: An end of the junction does not agree with germline; a read error may underlie this. The gene calls are TRBV7-7 and TRBJ1-1; no definite D call. The CDR3 sequence is 14 residues long. Germline-derived CDR1 and CDR2 are SSHAT and FNYEAQ (reference sequence). The CDR3 DNA follows: TGTGCTAGCAGCTTAATTGAGGGGAACACTGAAGCTTTCTTT. It encodes CASSLIEGNTEAFF.